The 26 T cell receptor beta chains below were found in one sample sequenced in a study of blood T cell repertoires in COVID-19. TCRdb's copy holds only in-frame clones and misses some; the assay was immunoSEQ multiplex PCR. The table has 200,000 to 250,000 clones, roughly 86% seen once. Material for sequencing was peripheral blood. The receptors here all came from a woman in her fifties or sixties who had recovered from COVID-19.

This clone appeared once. The CDR3 region is CASSEAGGQYRNTIYF. CDR3 DNA: TGTGCCAGCAGTGAAGCGGGGGGACAGTACAGAAACACCATATATTTT. The chain recombines TRBV2 with TRBJ1-3, with TRBD1 matching over 7 bases. Germline V gives CDR1 SNHLY, CDR2 FYNNEI. The CDR3 sequence is 16 residues long. Trimming took 0 bases from V and 5 from J; bases not matched to a gene: 7. The full variable domain, its missing parts supplied by reference TRBV2 and TRBJ1-3, is EPEVTQTPSHQVTQMGQEVILRCVPISNHLYFYWYRQILGQKVEFLVSFYNNEISEKSEIFDDQFSVERPDGSNFTLKIRSTKLEDSAMYFCASSEAGGQYRNTIYFGEGSWLTVV.

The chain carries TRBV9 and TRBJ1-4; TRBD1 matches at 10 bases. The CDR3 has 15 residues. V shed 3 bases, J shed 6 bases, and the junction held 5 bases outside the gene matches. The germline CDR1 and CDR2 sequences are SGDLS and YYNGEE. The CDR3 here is CASSARDRGYEKLFF. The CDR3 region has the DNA TGTGCCAGCAGCGCCCGGGACAGGGGTTATGAAAAACTGTTTTTT.

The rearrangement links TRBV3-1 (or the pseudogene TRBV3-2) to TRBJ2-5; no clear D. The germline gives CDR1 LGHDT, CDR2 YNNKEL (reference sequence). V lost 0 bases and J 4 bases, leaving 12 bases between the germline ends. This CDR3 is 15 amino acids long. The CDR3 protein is CASSQDLQALETQYF. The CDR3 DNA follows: TGTGCCAGCAGCCAAGATCTCCAGGCCTTAGAGACCCAGTACTTC.

CDR3 DNA sequence: TGTGCCAGCAGCTTACTAACAGGGGGCACTGAAGCTTTCTTT. This sequence encodes CASSLLTGGTEAFF. The gene calls are TRBV7-2 and TRBJ1-1, with 8 bases that match TRBD1. The CDR3 extends over 14 amino acids. Germline V gene data show CDR1 as SGHTA and CDR2 as FQGNSA. With V trimmed by 2 bases and J by 4 bases, 3 bases remained unmatched.

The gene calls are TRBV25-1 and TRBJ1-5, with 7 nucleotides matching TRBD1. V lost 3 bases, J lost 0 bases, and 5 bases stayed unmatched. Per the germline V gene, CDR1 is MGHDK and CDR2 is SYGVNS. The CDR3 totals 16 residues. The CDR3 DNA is TGTGCCAGCAGTGAGGCGGGACAGTCTAGCAATCAGCCCCAGCATTTT. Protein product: CASSEAGQSSNQPQHF.

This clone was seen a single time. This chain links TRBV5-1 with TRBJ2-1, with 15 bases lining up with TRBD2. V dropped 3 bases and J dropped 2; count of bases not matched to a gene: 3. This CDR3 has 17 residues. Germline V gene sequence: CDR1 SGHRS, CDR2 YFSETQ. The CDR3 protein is CASSSGLAGGPYNEQFF. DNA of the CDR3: TGCGCCAGCAGCTCGGGACTAGCGGGAGGCCCCTACAATGAGCAGTTCTTC.

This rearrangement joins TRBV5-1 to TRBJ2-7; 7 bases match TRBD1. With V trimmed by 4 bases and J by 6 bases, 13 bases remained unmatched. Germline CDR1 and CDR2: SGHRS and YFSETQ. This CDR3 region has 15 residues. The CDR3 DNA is TGCGCCAGCAGCGGGGACAGCGGAGTCTCTCTCGAGCAGTACTTC. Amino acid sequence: CASSGDSGVSLEQYF.

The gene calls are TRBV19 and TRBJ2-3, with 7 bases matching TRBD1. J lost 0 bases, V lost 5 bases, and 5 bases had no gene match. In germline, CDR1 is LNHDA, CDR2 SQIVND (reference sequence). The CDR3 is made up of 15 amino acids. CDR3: CASSFDRASTDTQYF. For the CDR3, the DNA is TGTGCCAGTAGTTTCGACAGGGCGAGCACAGATACGCAGTATTTT.

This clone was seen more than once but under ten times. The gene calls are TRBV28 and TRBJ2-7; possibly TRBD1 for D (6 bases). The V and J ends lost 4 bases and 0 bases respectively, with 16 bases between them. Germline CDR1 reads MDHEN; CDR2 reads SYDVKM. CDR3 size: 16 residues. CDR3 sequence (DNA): TGTGCCAGCAGTTCTCCAGGACAGCACCTCTCCTACGAGCAGTACTTC. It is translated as CASSSPGQHLSYEQYF.

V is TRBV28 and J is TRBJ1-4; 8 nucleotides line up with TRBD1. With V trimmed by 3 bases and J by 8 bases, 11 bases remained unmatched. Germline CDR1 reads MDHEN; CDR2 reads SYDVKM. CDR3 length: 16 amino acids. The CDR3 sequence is CASSLVDRAGWEKLFF. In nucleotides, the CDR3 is TGTGCCAGCAGTTTGGTGGACAGGGCGGGGTGGGAAAAACTGTTTTTT.

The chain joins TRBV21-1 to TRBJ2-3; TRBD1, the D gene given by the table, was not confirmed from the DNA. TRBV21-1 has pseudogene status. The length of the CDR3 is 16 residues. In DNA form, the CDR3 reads TGTGCCAGCAGCTTGTCCCGGACAGGCAGCACAGATACGCAGTATTTT. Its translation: CASSLSRTGSTDTQYF.

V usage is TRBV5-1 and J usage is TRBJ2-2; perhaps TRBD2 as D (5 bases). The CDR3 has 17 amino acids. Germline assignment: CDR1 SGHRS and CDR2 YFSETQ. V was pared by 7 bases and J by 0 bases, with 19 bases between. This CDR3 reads CASRTGSRRSNTGELFF. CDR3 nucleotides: TGCGCCAGCCGAACTGGGTCAAGGAGGTCGAACACCGGGGAGCTGTTTTTT.

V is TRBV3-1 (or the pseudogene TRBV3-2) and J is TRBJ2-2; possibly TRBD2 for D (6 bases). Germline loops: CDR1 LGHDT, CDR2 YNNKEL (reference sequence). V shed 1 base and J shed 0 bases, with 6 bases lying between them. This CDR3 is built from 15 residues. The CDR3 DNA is TGTGCCAGCAGCCAAGGGGAGGCGAACACCGGGGAGCTGTTTTTT. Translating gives CASSQGEANTGELFF.

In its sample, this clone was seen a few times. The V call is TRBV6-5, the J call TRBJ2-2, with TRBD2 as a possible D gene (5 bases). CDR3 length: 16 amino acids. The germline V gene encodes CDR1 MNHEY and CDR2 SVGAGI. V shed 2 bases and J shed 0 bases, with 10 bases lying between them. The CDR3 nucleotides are TGTGCCAGCAGTTACCAGAGCGGAACGAACACCGGGGAGCTGTTTTTT. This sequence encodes CASSYQSGTNTGELFF.

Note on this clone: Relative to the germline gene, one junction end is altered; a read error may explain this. The CDR3 DNA follows: TGTGCCAGCAGCGTAGCGGGGGGGCCGGTCGGCACAGATACGCAGTATTTT. As protein: CASSVAGGPVGTDTQYF. V gene TRBV7-6 combines with J gene TRBJ2-3; 11 positions match TRBD2. CDR1 and CDR2 (germline): SGHVS, FNYEAQ. This CDR3 has 17 residues.

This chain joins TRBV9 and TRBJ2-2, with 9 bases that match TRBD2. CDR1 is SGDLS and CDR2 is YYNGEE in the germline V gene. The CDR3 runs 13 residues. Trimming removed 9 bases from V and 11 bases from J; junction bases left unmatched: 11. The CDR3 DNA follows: TGTGCCACCACTCCAGCGGGGGGCAGAGAGCTGTTTTTT. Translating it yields CATTPAGGRELFF.

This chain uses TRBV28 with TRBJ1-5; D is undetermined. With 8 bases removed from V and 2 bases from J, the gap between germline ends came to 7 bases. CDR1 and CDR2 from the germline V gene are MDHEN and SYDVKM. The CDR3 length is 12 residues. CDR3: CASDGGNQPQHF. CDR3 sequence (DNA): TGTGCCAGCGACGGAGGCAATCAGCCCCAGCATTTT.

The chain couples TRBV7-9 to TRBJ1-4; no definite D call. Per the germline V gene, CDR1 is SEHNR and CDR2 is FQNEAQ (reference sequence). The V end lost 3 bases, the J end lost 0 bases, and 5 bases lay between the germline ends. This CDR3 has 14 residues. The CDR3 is CASSFGATNEKLFF. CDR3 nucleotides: TGTGCCAGCAGCTTCGGGGCAACTAATGAAAAACTGTTTTTT.

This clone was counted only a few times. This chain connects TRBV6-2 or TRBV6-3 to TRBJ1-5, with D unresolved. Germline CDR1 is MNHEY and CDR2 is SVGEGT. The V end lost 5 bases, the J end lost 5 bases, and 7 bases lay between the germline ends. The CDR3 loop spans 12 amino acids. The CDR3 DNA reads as TGTGCCAGCAGTCTCCCCGATCAGCCCCAGCATTTT. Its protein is CASSLPDQPQHF.

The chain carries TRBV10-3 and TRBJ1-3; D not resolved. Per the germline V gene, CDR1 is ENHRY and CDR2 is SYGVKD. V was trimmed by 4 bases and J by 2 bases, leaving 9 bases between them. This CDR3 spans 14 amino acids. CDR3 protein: CAISVQLPGNTIYF. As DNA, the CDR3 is TGTGCCATCAGTGTCCAACTCCCTGGAAACACCATATATTTT.

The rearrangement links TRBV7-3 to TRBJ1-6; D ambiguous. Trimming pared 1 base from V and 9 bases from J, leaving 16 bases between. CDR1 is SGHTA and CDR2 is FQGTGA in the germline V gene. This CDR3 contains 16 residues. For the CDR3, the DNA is TGTGCCAGCAGCTTAATCTCGGGAACGTGGATTTCACCCCTCCACTTT. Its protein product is CASSLISGTWISPLHF.

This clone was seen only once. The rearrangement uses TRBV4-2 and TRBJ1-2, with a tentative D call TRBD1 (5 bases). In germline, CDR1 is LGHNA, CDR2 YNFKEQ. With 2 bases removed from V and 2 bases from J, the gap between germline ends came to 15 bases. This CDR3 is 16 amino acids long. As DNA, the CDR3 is TGTGCCAGCAGCCAAATCCGGGACTTACCGAACTATGGCTACACCTTC. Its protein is CASSQIRDLPNYGYTF.

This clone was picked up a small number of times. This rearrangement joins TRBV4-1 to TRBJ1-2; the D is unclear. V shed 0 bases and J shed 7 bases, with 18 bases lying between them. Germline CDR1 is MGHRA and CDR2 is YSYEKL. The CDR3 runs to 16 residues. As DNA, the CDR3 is TGCGCCAGCAGCCAAGAACCCCAATACCCGAGGCGTGGCTACACCTTC. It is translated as CASSQEPQYPRRGYTF.

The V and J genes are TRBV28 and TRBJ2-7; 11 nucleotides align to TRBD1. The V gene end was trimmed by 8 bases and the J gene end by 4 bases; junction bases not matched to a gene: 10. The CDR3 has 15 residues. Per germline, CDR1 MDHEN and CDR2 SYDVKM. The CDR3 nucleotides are TGTGCCAGCTGGACAGGGGGCTCGAATCAGTACGAGCAGTACTTC. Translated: CASWTGGSNQYEQYF.

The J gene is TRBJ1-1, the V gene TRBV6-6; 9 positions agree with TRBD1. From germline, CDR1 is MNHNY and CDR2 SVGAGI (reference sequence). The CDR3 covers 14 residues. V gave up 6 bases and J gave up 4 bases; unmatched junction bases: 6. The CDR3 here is CASSLTGGGTEAFF. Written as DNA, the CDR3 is TGTGCCAGCAGCTTAACAGGGGGCGGCACTGAAGCTTTCTTT.

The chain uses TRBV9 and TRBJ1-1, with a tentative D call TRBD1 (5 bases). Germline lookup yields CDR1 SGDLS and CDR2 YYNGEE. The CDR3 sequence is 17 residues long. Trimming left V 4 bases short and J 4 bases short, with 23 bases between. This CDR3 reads CASSRMSGSGLSTEAFF. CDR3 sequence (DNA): TGTGCCAGCAGCCGCATGAGTGGGTCAGGGCTGAGCACTGAAGCTTTCTTT.